The 7 T cell receptor beta chains listed next were all sequenced from one sample in a study of beta chain features in type 1 diabetes. The authors reverse transcribed all of the isolated RNA, so sequencing captured expressed TCRB transcripts. Data came from immunoSEQ multiplex PCR; TCRdb stores just in-frame clones and leaves some out. The sample yields over 700,000 clones, 17% seen once. The sample consisted of naive CD4+ T cells from blood. Receptors originate from a woman in her late teens or twenties in good health.

In this sample, this clone turned up a few times. The chain recombines TRBV4-2 with TRBJ2-1; D remains ambiguous. Trimming shortened V by 0 bases and J by 5 bases, and 11 bases separated the two germline ends. This CDR3 is built from 15 residues. The germline gives CDR1 LGHNA, CDR2 YNFKEQ. CDR3 sequence reads: CASSQEYELHNEQFF. The CDR3 DNA reads as TGTGCCAGCAGCCAAGAGTATGAACTCCACAATGAGCAGTTCTTC.

This sequence joins TRBV6-5 and TRBJ1-2, with D possibly being TRBD1 (5 bases). This CDR3 contains 14 residues. V was trimmed by 0 bases and J by 4 bases, leaving 9 bases between them. Germline V CDR1 and CDR2: MNHEY, SVGAGI. For the CDR3, the DNA is TGTGCCAGCAGTTACTCGATGACAGCCTATGGCTACACCTTC. It specifies CASSYSMTAYGYTF.

With respect to this clone: Distinct nucleotide sequences in the sample also encode this CDR3. This chain uses TRBV5-1 with TRBJ2-3, with no clear D. The V gene lost 0 bases and the J gene lost 1 base, with 6 bases spanning the gap. Germline values: CDR1 SGHRS, CDR2 YFSETQ. The CDR3 runs to 14 residues. CDR3 protein: CASSLEVGTDTQYF. CDR3 bases: TGCGCCAGCAGCTTGGAGGTGGGCACAGATACGCAGTATTTT.

This clone was picked up one time. The gene calls are TRBV29-1 and TRBJ1-2, with D hard to call. Trimming removed 3 bases at V and 8 bases at J, with 13 bases between. The CDR3 is made up of 12 amino acids. The germline CDR1 and CDR2 sequences are SQVTM and ANQGSEA. The CDR3 DNA follows: TGCAGCGTTGAGGAGGGAGCGGACGGCTACACCTTC. Amino acid sequence: CSVEEGADGYTF.

J is TRBJ1-5 and V is TRBV28, with D possibly being TRBD1 (6 bases). Germline V gene sequence: CDR1 MDHEN, CDR2 SYDVKM. The germline V and J ends were trimmed by 2 bases and 5 bases, with 10 bases remaining between them. The CDR3 runs 14 residues. The CDR3 protein is CASSLGGAYQPQHF. The CDR3 nucleotides read TGTGCCAGCAGTTTAGGGGGGGCTTATCAGCCCCAGCATTTT.

This clone was found a few times. The V call is TRBV28, the J call TRBJ2-7, with a possible D match to TRBD2 (6 bases). This CDR3 has 13 amino acids. The germline V and J ends were trimmed by 3 bases and 6 bases, with 12 bases remaining between them. Germline V lookup: CDR1 MDHEN, CDR2 SYDVKM. CDR3 region: CASSFGGIGEQYF. The CDR3 DNA follows: TGTGCCAGCAGTTTCGGCGGGATTGGCGAGCAGTACTTC.

This clone was detected a few times. The genes are TRBV11-3 and TRBJ2-1; 12 bases map to TRBD2. Germline V CDR1 and CDR2: SGHNT, YENEEA. There are 16 residues in the CDR3. V lost 3 bases and J lost 8; bases outside the gene matches: 8. The CDR3 loop reads CASSFNGLAGRDEQFF. The CDR3 DNA follows: TGTGCCAGCAGCTTTAATGGACTAGCGGGAAGGGATGAGCAGTTCTTC.